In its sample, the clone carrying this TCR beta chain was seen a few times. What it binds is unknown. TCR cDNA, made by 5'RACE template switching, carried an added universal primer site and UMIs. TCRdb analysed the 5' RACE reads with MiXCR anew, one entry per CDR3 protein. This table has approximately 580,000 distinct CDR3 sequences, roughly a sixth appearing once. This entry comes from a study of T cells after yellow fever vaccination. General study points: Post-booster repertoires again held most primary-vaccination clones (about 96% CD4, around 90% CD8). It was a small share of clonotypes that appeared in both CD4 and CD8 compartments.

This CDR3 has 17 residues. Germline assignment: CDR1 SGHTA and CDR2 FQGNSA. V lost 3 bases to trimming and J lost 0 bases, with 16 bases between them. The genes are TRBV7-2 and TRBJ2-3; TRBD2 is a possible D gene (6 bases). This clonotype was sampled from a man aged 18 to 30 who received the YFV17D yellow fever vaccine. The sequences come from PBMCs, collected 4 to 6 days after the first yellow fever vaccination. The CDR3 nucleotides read TGTGCCAGCAGCTTTGCGGGGCGGATGGCTAGCACAGATACGCAGTATTTT. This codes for CASSFAGRMASTDTQYF.